The clone carrying this T cell receptor (beta chain) was observed many times. Its antigen remains unidentified. This sample is part of a study of T cells in Graves' hyperthyroidism and ophthalmopathy. Turning to the study itself: Peripheral blood samples were taken at initial diagnosis, prior to any treatment. Study results and caveats: Ophthalmopathy was distinguished from stable hyperthyroidism by 13 V-J signatures. Blood also contained most expanded thyroid clonotypes above 0.001.

CDR3 size: 19 residues. Germline CDR1 reads MNHEY; CDR2 reads SVGAGI. The V gene end was trimmed by 0 bases and the J gene end by 0 bases; junction bases not matched to a gene: 7. Regions amplified from RNA transcripts were the TCR beta CDR3 regions. Using the HTBI primer set, a first-round RT-PCR was run on the TCR CDR3. TCRdb re-called the multiplex PCR reads through MiXCR, storing one row per CDR3 protein. The profile shows 35,000 to 45,000 distinct CDR3 sequences, about 50% of them singletons. The authors took PBMCs from 8 to 10 ml fresh peripheral blood. The chain recombines TRBV6-5 with TRBJ1-5, with 11 bases matching TRBD1. Sequencing was performed on blood. The source of this sequence is a woman in her fifties or sixties with Graves' hyperthyroidism that later progressed to Graves' ophthalmopathy. The CDR3 loop is CASSYSSRDRGSSNQPQHF. CDR3 coding DNA: TGTGCCAGCAGTTACTCGTCCCGGGACAGGGGGTCTAGCAATCAGCCCCAGCATTTT.